A single sample is the source of the 17 T cell receptor beta chains below, sequenced in a study of blood T cell repertoires in COVID-19. Only in-frame clones appear in the TCRdb table, and some are missing; sequencing was by immunoSEQ multiplex PCR. The profile shows 60,000 or so clones, roughly 74% of them singletons. Sequencing used peripheral blood. These receptor sequences come from a woman over 75 with acute or convalescent COVID-19.

The genes are TRBV4-1 and TRBJ2-4; 9 bases match TRBD1. CDR1 and CDR2 (germline): MGHRA, YSYEKL. The CDR3 sequence is 17 residues long. V lost 0 bases to trimming and J lost 2 bases; unmatched junction nucleotides: 5. CDR3 coding DNA: TGCGCCAGCAGCCAAGAAAGGGACAGGGCTTCCAAAAACATTCAGTACTTC. Its protein is CASSQERDRASKNIQYF.

V and J are TRBV6-5 and TRBJ2-7; 10 bases map to TRBD1. The CDR3 has 15 residues. Germline CDR1 reads MNHEY; CDR2 reads SVGAGI. V trimming: 7 bases; J trimming: 3 bases; junction bases outside the gene matches: 9. This chain's CDR3 is CASTHGGDRGYEQYF. The CDR3 coding sequence is TGTGCCAGCACCCACGGAGGGGACAGGGGCTACGAGCAGTACTTC.

The rearrangement joins TRBV29-1 to TRBJ1-4, with TRBD1 matching 11 bases. V lost 7 bases to trimming and J lost 7 bases; unmatched junction nucleotides: 2. There are 12 residues in the CDR3. CDR1 and CDR2 from the germline V gene are SQVTM and ANQGSEA. CDR3 sequence: CSAGTGGEKLFF. The CDR3 nucleotides read TGCAGCGCCGGGACAGGGGGTGAAAAACTGTTTTTT. The full variable domain, with the rest looked up from reference TRBV29-1 and TRBJ1-4, is SAVISQKPSRDICQRGTSLTIQCQVDSQVTMMFWYRQQPGQSLTLIATANQGSEATYESGFVIDKFPISRPNLTFSTLTVSNMSPEDSSIYLCSAGTGGEKLFFGSGTQLSVL.

This chain joins TRBV19 and TRBJ2-7; 9 positions agree with TRBD2. Germline V CDR1 and CDR2: LNHDA, SQIVND (reference sequence). The CDR3 runs to 18 residues. The V segment lost 2 bases and the J segment 1 base; nucleotides outside the gene matches: 12. The CDR3 spells CASSIQTASGISSYEQYF. CDR3 nucleotides: TGTGCCAGTAGTATACAGACGGCTAGCGGGATTTCTTCCTACGAGCAGTACTTC.

This clone was counted only a few times. The chain joins TRBV6-5 to TRBJ2-7; D is perhaps TRBD2 (7 bases). This CDR3 comprises 15 residues. CDR1 and CDR2 (germline): MNHEY, SVGAGI. The V gene lost 6 bases and the J gene lost 4 bases, with 19 bases spanning the gap. CDR3 nucleotide sequence: TGTGCCAGCAGCCAAGGACTAGGGGGAGGGTACGAGCAGTACTTC. Translating it yields CASSQGLGGGYEQYF.

V gene TRBV27 combines with J gene TRBJ2-7, with 8 bases lining up with TRBD1. The CDR3 extends over 14 amino acids. Losses at the gene ends were 3 bases for V and 3 bases for J; bases not matched to a gene: 4. Looked up from germline, CDR1 is MNHEY and CDR2 is SMNVEV (reference sequence). CDR3 DNA sequence: TGTGCCAGCAGTTTTGACAGGGGCAGCTACGAGCAGTACTTC. Residues: CASSFDRGSYEQYF.

This clone has just one count. The CDR3 nucleotides are TGTGCCAGTAGCCTACAACCCCCCGGGACAGCTAATGAAAAACTGTTTTTT. Translating gives CASSLQPPGTANEKLFF. The rearrangement links TRBV19 to TRBJ1-4, with 7 bases aligning to TRBD1. V lost 6 bases and J lost 3; bases outside the gene matches: 13. This CDR3 is 17 amino acids long. CDR1 and CDR2 from the germline V gene are LNHDA and SQIVND (reference sequence).

The gene calls are TRBV28 and TRBJ1-6, with 9 bases identical to TRBD1. V lost 5 bases to trimming and J lost 10 bases; unmatched junction nucleotides: 6. The CDR3 length is 14 residues. CDR1 and CDR2 from the germline V gene are MDHEN and SYDVKM. In nucleotides, the CDR3 is TGTGCCAGCAGTAGACGGACAGGGGTCTCACCCCTCCACTTT. Its translation is CASSRRTGVSPLHF. Based on the CDR3 plus reference TRBV28 and TRBJ1-6, the full variable domain is DVKVTQSSRYLVKRTGEKVFLECVQDMDHENMFWYRQDPGLGLRLIYFSYDVKMKEKGDIPEGYSVSREKKERFSLILESASTNQTSMYLCASSRRTGVSPLHFGNGTRLTVT.

J is TRBJ1-2 and V is TRBV7-6; D is perhaps TRBD1 (5 bases). Per germline, CDR1 SGHVS and CDR2 FNYEAQ. V dropped 4 bases and J dropped 7 bases, with 19 bases sitting between them. The CDR3 sequence is 15 residues long. CDR3 nucleotide sequence: TGTGCCAGCAGCTCAACCCAGGGCACGGTTCGTGGCTACACCTTC. Translated: CASSSTQGTVRGYTF.

J is TRBJ2-7 and V is TRBV28; D might be TRBD2 (5 bases). V was trimmed by 6 bases and J by 4 bases, leaving 19 bases between them. Germline V gives CDR1 MDHEN, CDR2 SYDVKM. This CDR3 contains 15 residues. DNA for the CDR3: TGTGCCAGCAGCCCCTCAGCCCAAGGGAGATACGAGCAGTACTTC. Translated, it gives CASSPSAQGRYEQYF.

The chain employs TRBV28 and TRBJ1-6; the match to TRBD1 covers 7 bases. The CDR3 contains 18 residues. Unmatched junction bases numbered 19, after V lost 4 bases and J lost 10 bases. CDR1 is MDHEN and CDR2 is SYDVKM in the germline V gene. For the CDR3, the DNA is TGTGCCAGCAGTTCCTCGGGACAGATTAGTCCCTCCTTATCACCCCTCCACTTT. Its translation is CASSSSGQISPSLSPLHF.

This chain connects TRBV7-8 to TRBJ2-7, with D perhaps TRBD1 (6 bases). The length of the CDR3 is 13 residues. Trimming stripped 5 bases from V and 1 base from J, with 9 bases between. Germline V CDR1 and CDR2: SGHVS, FQNEAQ. The CDR3 DNA sequence: TGTGCCAGCAGCCACGGACAGTCCTACGAGCAGTACTTC. Its protein is CASSHGQSYEQYF.

The chain links TRBV6-4 to TRBJ2-1, with 9 bases lining up with TRBD1. CDR1 and CDR2 (germline): MRHNA, SNTAGT. The J segment lost 7 bases and the V segment lost 6 bases, leaving 10 bases of the junction unmatched. CDR3 size: 15 residues. CDR3 DNA: TGTGCCAGCAGCTTAGACAGGGGGTCTGGGAATGAGCAGTTCTTC. It codes for CASSLDRGSGNEQFF.

The gene calls are TRBV9 and TRBJ1-6; D is unclear. CDR1 is SGDLS, CDR2 YYNGEE, per germline. The V and J ends lost 4 bases and 6 bases respectively, with 11 bases between them. The CDR3 totals 14 residues. The CDR3 here is CASSMNTRNSPLHF. CDR3 nucleotide sequence: TGTGCCAGCAGCATGAACACCCGTAATTCACCCCTCCACTTT.

The V call is TRBV10-3, the J call TRBJ2-4, with 8 bases that match TRBD2. CDR3 size: 15 residues. The junction had 6 bases not matched to a gene; V was cut back by 6 bases and J by 2 bases. CDR1 is ENHRY and CDR2 is SYGVKD in the germline V gene. This CDR3 is CAIRAGGGSKNIQYF. The CDR3 DNA follows: TGTGCCATCAGGGCGGGAGGTGGGTCCAAAAACATTCAGTACTTC.

This chain connects TRBV7-2 to TRBJ1-2; the D is unclear. The CDR3 consists of 13 residues. V was cut by 1 base and J by 8 bases, with 11 bases left in between. Germline CDR1 is SGHTA and CDR2 is FQGNSA. CDR3 DNA: TGTGCCAGCAGCTTAGGTGGTCCGGGGGGCTACACCTTC. Amino acid sequence: CASSLGGPGGYTF.

V usage is TRBV29-1 and J usage is TRBJ2-1; 9 bases are shared with TRBD2. V shed 0 bases, J shed 4 bases, and the junction held 7 bases outside the gene matches. The CDR3 covers 16 residues. The germline V gene encodes CDR1 SQVTM and CDR2 ANQGSEA. The CDR3 DNA reads TGCAGCGTTGAAGAAGGAGTAGCGGGAGTTTACAATGAGCAGTTCTTC. It is translated as CSVEEGVAGVYNEQFF.